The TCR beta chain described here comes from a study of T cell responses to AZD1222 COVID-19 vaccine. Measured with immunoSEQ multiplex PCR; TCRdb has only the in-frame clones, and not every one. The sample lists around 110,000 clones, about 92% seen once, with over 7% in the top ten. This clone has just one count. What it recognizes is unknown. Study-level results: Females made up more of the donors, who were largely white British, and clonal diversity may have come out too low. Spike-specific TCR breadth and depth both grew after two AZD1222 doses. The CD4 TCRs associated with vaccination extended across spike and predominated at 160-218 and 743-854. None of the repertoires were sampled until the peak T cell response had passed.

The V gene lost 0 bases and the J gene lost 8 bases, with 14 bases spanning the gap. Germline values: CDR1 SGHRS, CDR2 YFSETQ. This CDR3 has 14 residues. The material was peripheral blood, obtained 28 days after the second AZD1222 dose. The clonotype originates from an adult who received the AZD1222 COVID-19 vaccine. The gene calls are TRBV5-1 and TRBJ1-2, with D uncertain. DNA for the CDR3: TGCGCCAGCAGCTTGGACGGAGGGCCGGGGGGCTACACCTTC. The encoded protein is CASSLDGGPGGYTF.